This TCR beta chain was profiled in a study of T-cell reconstitution after alpha-beta-depleted transplantation in children. Trimming left V 4 bases short and J 5 bases short, with 11 bases between. This CDR3 is 14 amino acids long. Germline V gene sequence: CDR1 MNHEY, CDR2 SVGAGI. Study-wide points: T-cell counts and diversity were attributed mostly to newly produced T cells one year after transplant.

Details on this clonotype: What it binds is not known.

Unique molecular identifiers tagged the TCRbeta library. TCRdb re-derived calls from the PCR reads in MiXCR, one entry per CDR3 protein. Counted here are around 800,000 distinct CDR3 sequences, 15% to 20% occurring once; the ten biggest clones make up roughly 5%. The source was PBMCs, mostly from graft donor cells, collected 360 days after TCRalphabeta/CD19-depleted stem cell transplant. This clonotype was obtained from a male patient aged 10 to 17 who had a stem cell transplant for acute lymphoblastic leukemia, so the T cells may come from the graft donor. The chain uses TRBV6-5 and TRBJ1-4; a possible D gene is TRBD1 (5 bases). The CDR3 nucleotides read TGTGCCAGCAGTTTCGGGACTGGGAATGAAAAACTGTTTTTT. Amino acids: CASSFGTGNEKLFF.